The clone carrying this T cell receptor beta chain was seen a single time. The sample comes from a study of Ad26.COV2.S vaccination and SARS-CoV-2 variants. Treatment reported: around 19 received Ad26.COV2.S at low or high dose, single or two shots; 5 received placebo; per-sample allocation not given. Each sample was drawn 63 days after the first injection (of vaccine or placebo). Germline loops: CDR1 SGHTA, CDR2 FQGNSA. This CDR3 has 14 residues. Trimming pared 6 bases from V and 2 bases from J, leaving 13 bases between. Generated by immunoSEQ multiplex PCR, the TCRdb table keeps only in-frame clones and is missing some. The sample lists 250,000 to 300,000 clones; around 87% were seen once.

Specimen: peripheral blood, collected in a trial of Ad26.COV2.S vaccine versus placebo. This rearrangement joins TRBV7-2 to TRBJ1-2; D remains ambiguous. The sequence was obtained from a person between 18 and 65 years old who received the Ad26.COV2.S COVID-19 vaccine or a placebo. Here the CDR3 reads CASRPTQLNYGYTF. In DNA form, the CDR3 reads TGTGCCAGCAGGCCTACACAATTAAACTATGGCTACACCTTC.